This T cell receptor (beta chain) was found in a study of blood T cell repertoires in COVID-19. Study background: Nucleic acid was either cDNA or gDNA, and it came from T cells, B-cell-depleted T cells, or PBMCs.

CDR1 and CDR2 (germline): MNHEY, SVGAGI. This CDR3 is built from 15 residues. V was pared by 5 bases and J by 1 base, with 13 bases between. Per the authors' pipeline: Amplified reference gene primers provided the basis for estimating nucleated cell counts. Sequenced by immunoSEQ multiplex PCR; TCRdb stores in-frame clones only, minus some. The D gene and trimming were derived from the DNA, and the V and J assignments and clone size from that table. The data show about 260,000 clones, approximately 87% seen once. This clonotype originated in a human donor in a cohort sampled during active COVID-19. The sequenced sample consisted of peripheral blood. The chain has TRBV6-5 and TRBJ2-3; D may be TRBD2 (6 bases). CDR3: CASSPGTHGTDTQYF. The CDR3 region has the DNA TGTGCCAGCAGTCCAGGGACTCACGGCACAGATACGCAGTATTTT.